These T cell receptor beta chains were read from a single sample in a study of radiotherapy plus CTLA-4 blockade in lung cancer. The assay was immunoSEQ multiplex PCR, and TCRdb's table has in-frame clones only and misses some. The table lists more than 95,000 clones, roughly 79% of them singletons. Sequencing used peripheral blood, obtained from a patient treated with radiotherapy plus ipilimumab. The receptors shown here come from a human donor with non-small cell lung cancer who had a partial response to radiotherapy plus ipilimumab. Some clones in this sample may be carry-over from other donors' samples. Both conserved end residues are trimmed from each CDR3. The order of the fields is V gene, J gene, CDR3 protein.

v_call: TRBV19; j_call: TRBJ1-1; cdr3_aa: ASGRQGAEAF
v_call: TRBV9; j_call: TRBJ2-1; cdr3_aa: ASSVGLAGGNEQF
v_call: TRBV11-2; j_call: TRBJ2-7; cdr3_aa: ASSQNTDSEQY
v_call: TRBV7-3; j_call: TRBJ2-3; cdr3_aa: ASSPTGSGGTDTQY
v_call: TRBV28; j_call: TRBJ2-1; cdr3_aa: ASTTGTGDYNEQF
v_call: TRBV5-6; j_call: TRBJ1-5; cdr3_aa: ASSLLDRDQPQH
v_call: TRBV14; j_call: TRBJ2-1; cdr3_aa: ASSLQVYNEQF
v_call: TRBV27; j_call: TRBJ2-3; cdr3_aa: ASTQGLASSHTQY
v_call: TRBV7-9; j_call: TRBJ2-3; cdr3_aa: ASSRRGSGTDTQY
v_call: TRBV10-2; j_call: TRBJ1-6; cdr3_aa: ASSDGTANSPLH
v_call: TRBV7-2; j_call: TRBJ2-2; cdr3_aa: ASSLVQTTGELF
v_call: TRBV11-3; j_call: TRBJ2-5; cdr3_aa: ASSLGLEETQY
v_call: TRBV28; j_call: TRBJ1-4; cdr3_aa: ASSSQGWTATNEKLF
v_call: TRBV7-7; j_call: TRBJ2-3; cdr3_aa: ASSPGLGSADTQY
v_call: TRBV6-6; j_call: TRBJ1-2; cdr3_aa: ASSYFRGHYGYT
v_call: TRBV7-9; j_call: TRBJ2-1; cdr3_aa: ASSSFREVGQF
v_call: TRBV7-3; j_call: TRBJ2-2; cdr3_aa: ASSLVPGNGELF
v_call: TRBV5-6; j_call: TRBJ1-5; cdr3_aa: ASTIQGLQPQH
v_call: TRBV4-3; j_call: TRBJ2-1; cdr3_aa: ASSQAGGGAHEQF
v_call: TRBV6-6; j_call: TRBJ1-5; cdr3_aa: ASSYSNRDNQPQH
v_call: TRBV30; j_call: TRBJ1-2; cdr3_aa: AWDTGGYT
v_call: TRBV6-5; j_call: TRBJ2-5; cdr3_aa: ASSYSWTPCQETQY
v_call: TRBV2; j_call: TRBJ2-3; cdr3_aa: ASSELRLAGDTQY
v_call: TRBV19; j_call: TRBJ1-2; cdr3_aa: ASSSSRGINYGYT
v_call: TRBV18; j_call: TRBJ1-2; cdr3_aa: ASSPTGQANYGYT
v_call: TRBV9; j_call: TRBJ2-3; cdr3_aa: ASSVATTDTQY
v_call: TRBV19; j_call: TRBJ2-2; cdr3_aa: ASSEQGFTGELF
v_call: TRBV7-9; j_call: TRBJ1-6; cdr3_aa: ASSLTGGHSPLH
v_call: TRBV7-3; j_call: TRBJ2-2; cdr3_aa: ASSLKRDTGELF
v_call: TRBV4-3; j_call: TRBJ1-1; cdr3_aa: ASSQGTGFNTEAF
v_call: TRBV30; j_call: TRBJ2-7; cdr3_aa: AWGKGQEIWYEQY
v_call: TRBV10-1; j_call: TRBJ1-1; cdr3_aa: ASSESKGQGTTEAF
v_call: TRBV2; j_call: TRBJ2-7; cdr3_aa: ASSEGSGVIYEQY
v_call: TRBV19; j_call: TRBJ1-5; cdr3_aa: ASSIGRYVQGYSNQPQH
v_call: TRBV7-6; j_call: TRBJ1-1; cdr3_aa: ASSLAGQGARTEAF
v_call: TRBV25-1; j_call: TRBJ1-2; cdr3_aa: ASSAQTYIAGGYT
v_call: TRBV7-7; j_call: .; cdr3_aa: ASSLEVEDRGFLAGPEQY
v_call: TRBV6-5; j_call: TRBJ1-3; cdr3_aa: ASREGWDGNTIY
v_call: TRBV5-1; j_call: TRBJ2-5; cdr3_aa: ASSLASGLGSGTQY
v_call: TRBV11-2; j_call: TRBJ2-1; cdr3_aa: ASSLETAYNEQF
v_call: TRBV9; j_call: TRBJ2-3; cdr3_aa: ASSVGPEGDTQY
v_call: TRBV29-1; j_call: TRBJ2-2; cdr3_aa: SGGRAGGELF
v_call: TRBV7-8; j_call: TRBJ2-3; cdr3_aa: ASSLGQGRADTQY
v_call: TRBV5-4; j_call: TRBJ1-1; cdr3_aa: ASSKYTGGLGEAF
v_call: TRBV5-4; j_call: TRBJ2-6; cdr3_aa: ASSLRDRGAGANVLT
v_call: TRBV15; j_call: TRBJ2-5; cdr3_aa: ATSRSTSGGEETQY
v_call: TRBV29-1; j_call: TRBJ1-1; cdr3_aa: SQGPGQGGEDTEAF
v_call: TRBV28; j_call: TRBJ1-4; cdr3_aa: ASSPAGRGQGDKLF
v_call: TRBV5-6; j_call: TRBJ2-5; cdr3_aa: ASTHFTGVRVETQY
v_call: TRBV19; j_call: TRBJ1-1; cdr3_aa: AGSIGGGREAF
v_call: TRBV7-2; j_call: TRBJ2-7; cdr3_aa: ASSLGVAGGSSYEQY
v_call: TRBV9; j_call: TRBJ2-3; cdr3_aa: ASSVLPRQGRGDTQY
v_call: TRBV11-1; j_call: TRBJ2-1; cdr3_aa: ASSLVRSGGNEQF
v_call: TRBV6-6; j_call: TRBJ1-5; cdr3_aa: ASSITGFSQPQH
v_call: TRBV7-8; j_call: TRBJ1-1; cdr3_aa: ASSFNMNTEAF